This T cell receptor (beta chain) was observed in a study of blood T cell repertoires in COVID-19. About the study: There were acute and convalescent COVID-19 samples, and they came from the United States, Italy and Spain. PBMCs, B-cell-depleted T cells, or T cells provided the cDNA or gDNA that made up the material.

Methods used by the authors: By means of reference gene primer amplification, nucleated cell counts were estimated. TCRdb's copy holds only in-frame clones and misses some; the assay was immunoSEQ multiplex PCR. D and trimming were read from the DNA, whereas the V and J calls and clone size are those reported in that table. The table includes some 89,000 clones, about nine tenths detected once. This clonotype was obtained from a man aged 60 to 69 with acute or convalescent COVID-19. Sequencing input: peripheral blood.

The CDR3 DNA reads TGTGCCAGTAGTACCGACAGGGTCGGTCCCCAAGGTACTGAAGCTTTCTTT. Its protein product is CASSTDRVGPQGTEAFF. V and J are TRBV19 and TRBJ1-1; 7 nucleotides match TRBD1. With 4 bases clipped from V and 5 bases from J, the junction kept 16 bases outside the gene matches. The CDR3 totals 17 residues. Germline V lookup: CDR1 LNHDA, CDR2 SQIVND (reference sequence).